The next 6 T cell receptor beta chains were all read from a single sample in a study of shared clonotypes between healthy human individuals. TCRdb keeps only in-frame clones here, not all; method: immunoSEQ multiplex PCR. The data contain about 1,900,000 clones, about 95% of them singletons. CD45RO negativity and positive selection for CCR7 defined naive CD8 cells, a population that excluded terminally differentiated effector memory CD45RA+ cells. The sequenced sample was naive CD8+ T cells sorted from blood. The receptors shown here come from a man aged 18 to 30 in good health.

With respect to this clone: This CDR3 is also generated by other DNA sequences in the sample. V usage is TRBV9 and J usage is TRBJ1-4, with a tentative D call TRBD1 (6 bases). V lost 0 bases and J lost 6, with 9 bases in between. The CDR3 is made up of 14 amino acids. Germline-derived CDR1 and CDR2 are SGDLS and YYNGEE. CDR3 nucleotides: TGTGCCAGCAGCGTAGGGGGGCTTGATGAAAAACTGTTTTTT. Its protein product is CASSVGGLDEKLFF.

In DNA form, the CDR3 reads TGTGCCAGCATTCCCGGGGGAGGAGAGACCCAGTACTTC. Protein product: CASIPGGGETQYF. The V and J genes are TRBV6-5 and TRBJ2-5; D might be TRBD2 (6 bases). With 7 bases removed from V and 4 bases from J, the gap between germline ends came to 13 bases. The CDR3 has 13 amino acids. Germline V gene data show CDR1 as MNHEY and CDR2 as SVGAGI.

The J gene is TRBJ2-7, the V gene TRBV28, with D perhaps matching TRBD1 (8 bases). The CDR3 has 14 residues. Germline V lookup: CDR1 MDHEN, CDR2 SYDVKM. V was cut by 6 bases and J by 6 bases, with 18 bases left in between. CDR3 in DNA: TGTGCCAGCAGGCCAACAGGGGGGGGCCGCGAGCAGTACTTC. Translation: CASRPTGGGREQYF.

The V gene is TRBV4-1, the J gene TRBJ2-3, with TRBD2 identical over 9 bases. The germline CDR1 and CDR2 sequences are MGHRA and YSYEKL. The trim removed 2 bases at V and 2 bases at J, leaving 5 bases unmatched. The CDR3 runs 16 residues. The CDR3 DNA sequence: TGCGCCAGCAGCCAAACAGCGGGGGGCAACACAGATACGCAGTATTTT. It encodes CASSQTAGGNTDTQYF.

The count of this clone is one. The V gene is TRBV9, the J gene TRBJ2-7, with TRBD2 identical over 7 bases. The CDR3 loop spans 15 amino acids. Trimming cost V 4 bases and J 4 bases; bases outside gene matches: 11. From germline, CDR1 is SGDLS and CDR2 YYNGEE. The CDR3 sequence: CASSPGGGSEYEQYF. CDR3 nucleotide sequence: TGTGCCAGCAGCCCGGGGGGAGGGTCCGAGTACGAGCAGTACTTC.

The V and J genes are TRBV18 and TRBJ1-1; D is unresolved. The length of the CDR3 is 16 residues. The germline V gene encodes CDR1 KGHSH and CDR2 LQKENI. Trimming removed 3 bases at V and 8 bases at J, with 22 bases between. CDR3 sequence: CASSPTDRTGWWEAFF. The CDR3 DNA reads TGTGCCAGCTCACCCACTGATAGGACGGGTTGGTGGGAAGCTTTCTTT.